This TCR beta chain was captured in a study of shared clonotypes between healthy human individuals. General study findings and limits: Clonotypes shared by all four donors outscored non-shared clonotypes in generation probability.

In the case of this clone: Antigen unknown.

The sorted-subset replicate PCRs were given about 210 ng DNA, which is tens of thousands of T cell genomes. Sequencing was performed with immunoSEQ multiplex PCR; in TCRdb, only in-frame clones are kept and a portion is missing. The sample contains 1,400,000 or so clones, approximately 98.5% of which appear only once. The CDR3 covers 15 residues. The sequencing input was naive CD4+ T cells sorted from blood. Described subset: CD45RA+ positively selected. The chain recombines TRBV21-1 with TRBJ1-2; whether TRBD1, the table's D call, matches the DNA was not checked. TRBV21-1 counts as a pseudogene. The TCR comes from a man aged 30 to 45 in good health. DNA of the CDR3: TGTGCCAGCAGCAATGGACAGGGATTTATAGGTGGCTACACCTTC. Translated: CASSNGQGFIGGYTF.